This T cell receptor beta chain was profiled in a study of T cells after yellow fever vaccination. General study findings and limits: Contaminants from the bulk population, in the form of abundant clonotypes, could be found in FACS-sorted repertoires.

In TCRdb, the 5' RACE reads were re-called with MiXCR into one record per CDR3 protein. The sample records roughly 300,000 distinct CDR3 sequences, about 6.6% being singletons. As to this clonotype: Antigen unknown. An end of the junction does not agree with germline; a read error may underlie this.

CDR3 length: 15 residues. Per germline, CDR1 MNHEY and CDR2 SMNVEV (reference sequence). This receptor was identified in a man between 18 and 35 years old who received the YFV17D yellow fever vaccine. The chain joins TRBV27 to TRBJ1-6, with no clear D. Sequencing used PBMCs, obtained about 41 days after the first yellow fever vaccination. CDR3 protein: CASSFDPTYNSSLHF. The CDR3, as DNA: TGTGCCAGCAGTTTTGACCCAACCTATAATTCATCCCTCCACTTT.